Below are 8 T cell receptor beta chains sequenced from a single sample in a study of identical twins. TCRdb processed the 5' RACE reads anew with MiXCR; each CDR3 protein has one entry. This table holds roughly 200,000 distinct CDR3 sequences, 15% to 20% found once. This sample also belongs to another study, concerning T cells expressing NK-cell markers.

The sequencing input was CD8+ T cells sorted from blood. The receptors derive from a woman aged 18-29 years in good health.

This clonotype was seen a handful of times. The chain is built from TRBV13 and TRBJ2-7; D tentatively fits TRBD1 or TRBD2 (5 bases each). Trimming pared 6 bases from V and 2 bases from J, leaving 17 bases between. There are 15 residues in the CDR3. Germline lookup yields CDR1 PRHDT and CDR2 FYEKMQ (reference sequence). The DNA of the CDR3 is TGTGCCAGCAGGGGACCCCGCCACGGGGCCTACGAGCAGTACTTC. Its protein is CASRGPRHGAYEQYF.

This clonotype has a handful of counts. The rearrangement links TRBV20-1 to TRBJ1-1; no clear D. CDR3 size: 11 residues. V shed 5 bases and J shed 5 bases, with 9 bases lying between them. Germline V gene data show CDR1 as DFQATT and CDR2 as SNEGSKA (reference sequence). The CDR3 DNA reads as TGCAGTGCTGGTGGGTGGACTGAAGCTTTCTTT. Its protein product is CSAGGWTEAFF.

This clonotype has a count of ten or more. The chain uses TRBV11-2 and TRBJ2-1; 9 nucleotides match TRBD2. J lost 1 base, V lost 5 bases, and 18 bases had no gene match. This CDR3 spans 20 amino acids. The germline V gene encodes CDR1 SGHAT and CDR2 FQNNGV. CDR3 bases: TGTGCCAGCAGCCCCCAGCTAGCGGGATTTTTAGAGGGATCCTACAATGAGCAGTTCTTC. Translating it yields CASSPQLAGFLEGSYNEQFF.

The chain has TRBV11-3 and TRBJ2-2; D may be TRBD1 (5 bases). V was shortened by 6 bases and J by 5 bases, with 13 bases between the two germline ends. CDR3 length: 14 residues. Germline V gene data show CDR1 as SGHNT and CDR2 as YENEEA. The CDR3 region has the DNA TGTGCCAGCAGAGGGGCGATGATAACCGGGGAGCTGTTTTTT. Its protein product is CASRGAMITGELFF.

J is TRBJ2-7 and V is TRBV6-1; TRBD2 matches at 8 bases. Looked up from germline, CDR1 is MNHNS and CDR2 is SASEGT. The CDR3 totals 15 residues. V lost 7 bases, J lost 3 bases, and 11 bases stayed unmatched. The CDR3 nucleotides are TGTGCCAGCACTAGGGATGCGGGGGGAAGCTACGAGCAGTACTTC. It is translated as CASTRDAGGSYEQYF.

This clonotype was recorded at least ten times. The V gene is TRBV14, the J gene TRBJ1-1, with a weak D call TRBD1 (5 bases). This CDR3 spans 14 amino acids. CDR1 is SGHDN, CDR2 FVKESK, per germline. V was shortened by 4 bases and J by 4 bases, with 13 bases between the two germline ends. The CDR3 reads CASSREGSGTEAFF. DNA of the CDR3: TGTGCCAGCAGCCGTGAGGGGTCGGGCACTGAAGCTTTCTTT.

This clonotype was seen more than once but under ten times. The J gene is TRBJ2-1, the V gene TRBV28; unclear D gene. In germline, CDR1 is MDHEN, CDR2 SYDVKM. V was clipped by 1 base and J by 5 bases, with 3 bases between them. The CDR3 spans 12 residues. This CDR3 is CASSLYDNEQFF. In nucleotides, the CDR3 is TGTGCCAGCAGTTTATACGACAATGAGCAGTTCTTC.

This rearrangement joins TRBV3-1 to TRBJ1-2; perhaps TRBD1 as D (6 bases). V lost 4 bases and J lost 4, with 16 bases in between. This CDR3 has 15 amino acids. CDR1 and CDR2 from the germline V gene are LGHDT and YNNKEL (reference sequence). The CDR3 sequence is CASSPVEGDFYGYTF. CDR3 coding DNA: TGTGCCAGCAGCCCCGTTGAGGGGGATTTCTATGGCTACACCTTC.